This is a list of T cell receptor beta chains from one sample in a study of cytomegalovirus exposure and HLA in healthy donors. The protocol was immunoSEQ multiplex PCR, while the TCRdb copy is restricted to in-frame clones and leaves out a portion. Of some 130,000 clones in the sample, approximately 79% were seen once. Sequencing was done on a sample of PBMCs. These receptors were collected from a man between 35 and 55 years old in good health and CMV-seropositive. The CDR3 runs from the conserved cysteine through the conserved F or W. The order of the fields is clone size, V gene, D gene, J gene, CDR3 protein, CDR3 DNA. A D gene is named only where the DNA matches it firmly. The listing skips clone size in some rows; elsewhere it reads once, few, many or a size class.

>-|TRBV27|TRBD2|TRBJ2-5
CASSFGTSSPVAQYF
TGTGCCAGCAGTTTTGGGACTAGTAGTCCCGTGGCCCAGTACTTC
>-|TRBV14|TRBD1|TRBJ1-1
CASSQGGQGYTEAFF
TGTGCCAGCAGCCAAGGGGGACAGGGATACACTGAAGCTTTCTTT
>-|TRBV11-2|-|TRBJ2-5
CASSLSQAETQYF
TGTGCCAGCAGCTTATCGCAAGCGGAGACCCAGTACTTC
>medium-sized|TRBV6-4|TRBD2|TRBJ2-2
CASSSGSTGELFF
TGTGCCAGCAGTAGCGGGAGCACCGGGGAGCTGTTTTTT
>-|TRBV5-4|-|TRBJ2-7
CASSPPGSAHYEQYF
TGTGCCAGCAGCCCTCCGGGAAGCGCCCACTACGAGCAGTACTTC
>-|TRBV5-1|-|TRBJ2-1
CASSVSQGNEQFF
TGCGCCAGCAGCGTAAGCCAGGGGAATGAGCAGTTCTTC
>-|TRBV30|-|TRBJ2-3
CAWTPGGDTQYF
TGTGCCTGGACTCCCGGAGGGGATACGCAGTATTTT
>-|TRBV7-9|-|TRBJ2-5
CASSFSSETQYF
TGTGCCAGCAGCTTTTCCTCAGAGACCCAGTACTTC
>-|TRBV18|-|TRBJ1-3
CASSPTVSGNTIYF
TGTGCCAGCTCCCCGACAGTGTCCGGAAACACCATATATTTT
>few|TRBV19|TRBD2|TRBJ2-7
CASSILAGGPDYEQYF
TGTGCCAGTAGTATTCTGGCGGGAGGGCCCGACTACGAGCAGTACTTC
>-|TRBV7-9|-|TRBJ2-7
CASSPPLRNYEQYF
TGTGCCAGCAGCCCTCCATTGCGTAACTACGAGCAGTACTTC
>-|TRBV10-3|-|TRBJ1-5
CAISGDGGRQPQHF
TGTGCCATCAGTGGGGACGGGGGGAGGCAGCCCCAGCATTTT
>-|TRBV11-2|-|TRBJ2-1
CASSFRENEQFF
TGTGCCAGCAGCTTTAGGGAGAATGAGCAGTTCTTC
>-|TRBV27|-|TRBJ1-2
CASSFLGERGGYTF
TGTGCCAGCAGTTTTCTGGGAGAAAGAGGGGGCTACACCTTC
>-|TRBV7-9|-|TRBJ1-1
CASSSLWIGGAFF
TGTGCCAGCAGCTCTCTTTGGATAGGGGGAGCTTTCTTT
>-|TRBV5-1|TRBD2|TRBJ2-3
CASSLTSVDTDTQYF
TGCGCCAGCAGCTTGACTAGCGTAGACACAGATACGCAGTATTTT
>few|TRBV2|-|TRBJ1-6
CASWSSYNSPLHF
TGTGCCAGCTGGAGCTCCTATAATTCACCCCTCCACTTT
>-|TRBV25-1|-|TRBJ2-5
CASRGHQETQYF
TGTGCCAGCAGGGGGCACCAAGAGACCCAGTACTTC
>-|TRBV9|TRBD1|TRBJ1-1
CASSPGQISGEAFF
TGTGCCAGCAGCCCGGGACAGATCTCAGGTGAAGCTTTCTTT
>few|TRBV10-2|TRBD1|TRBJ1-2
CASSGTAGYGYTF
TGCGCCAGCTCCGGGACAGCAGGCTATGGCTACACCTTC
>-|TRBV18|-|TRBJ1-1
CASSPGGTYTEAFF
TGTGCCAGCTCACCAGGCGGGACCTACACTGAAGCTTTCTTT
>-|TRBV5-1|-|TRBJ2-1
CASSLLSGTYNEQFF
TGCGCCAGCAGCTTGCTTAGCGGAACCTACAATGAGCAGTTCTTC
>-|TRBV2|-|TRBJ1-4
CASSEEREAEKLFF
TGTGCCAGCAGTGAAGAGAGGGAAGCGGAAAAACTGTTTTTT
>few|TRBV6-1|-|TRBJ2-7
CAGGYRSTYEQYF
TGTGCCGGAGGGTACAGGAGTACCTACGAGCAGTACTTC
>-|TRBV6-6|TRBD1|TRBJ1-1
CASSYGQGETEAFF
TGTGCCAGCAGTTATGGACAGGGGGAGACTGAAGCTTTCTTT
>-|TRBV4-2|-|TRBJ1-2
CASSQVSGKDGYTF
TGTGCCAGCAGCCAAGTCTCAGGGAAAGATGGCTACACCTTC
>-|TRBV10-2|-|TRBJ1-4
CASSGYGTLLATNEKLFF
TGCGCCAGCAGTGGATACGGGACACTTCTTGCAACTAATGAAAAACTGTTTTTT
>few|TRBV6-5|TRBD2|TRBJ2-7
CASVKAGGYEQYF
TGTGCCAGCGTAAAAGCGGGAGGCTACGAGCAGTACTTC
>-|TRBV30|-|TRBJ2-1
CAWGHYNEQFF
TGTGCCTGGGGACACTACAATGAGCAGTTCTTC
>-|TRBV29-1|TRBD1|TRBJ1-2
CSVWDSIHGYTF
TGCAGCGTGTGGGACAGTATCCATGGCTACACCTTC
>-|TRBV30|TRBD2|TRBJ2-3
CAWSVQISGNTDTQYF
TGTGCCTGGAGTGTACAGATTAGCGGGAACACAGATACGCAGTATTTT
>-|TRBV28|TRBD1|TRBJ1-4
CASSLWGTGPTATNEKLFF
TGTGCCAGCAGTTTATGGGGGACAGGACCAACTGCAACTAATGAAAAACTGTTTTTT
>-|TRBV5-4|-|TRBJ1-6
CASSLSQGDSPLHF
TGTGCCAGCAGCTTGTCACAGGGTGATTCACCCCTCCACTTT
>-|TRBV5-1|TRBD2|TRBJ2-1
CASSPRTSGRAHEQFF
TGCGCCAGCAGCCCACGGACTAGCGGGAGGGCCCATGAGCAGTTCTTC
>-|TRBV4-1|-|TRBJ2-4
CATKGGGGENIQYF
TGCGCCACCAAGGGAGGAGGGGGGGAGAACATTCAGTACTTC
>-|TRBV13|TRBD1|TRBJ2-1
CASSPGTGEYNEQFF
TGTGCCAGCAGCCCAGGGACAGGGGAATACAATGAGCAGTTCTTC
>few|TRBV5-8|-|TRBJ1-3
CASTLTGTGNTIYF
TGTGCCAGCACCCTGACAGGAACTGGAAACACCATATATTTT
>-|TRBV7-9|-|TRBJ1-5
CASSPGAPNQPQHF
TGTGCCAGCAGCCCAGGGGCCCCCAATCAGCCCCAGCATTTT
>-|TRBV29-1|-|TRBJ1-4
CSVGGHGTTNEKLFF
TGCAGCGTAGGCGGTCACGGGACAACTAATGAAAAACTGTTTTTT
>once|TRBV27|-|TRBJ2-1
CASSFSRYNEQFF
TGTGCCAGCAGCTTTAGCAGATACAATGAGCAGTTCTTC
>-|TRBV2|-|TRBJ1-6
CASSERVSNSPLHF
TGTGCCAGCAGTGAGAGGGTATCTAATTCACCCCTCCACTTT
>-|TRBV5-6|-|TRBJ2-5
CASSLSGTQETQYF
TGTGCCAGCAGCTTGTCCGGGACACAAGAGACCCAGTACTTC
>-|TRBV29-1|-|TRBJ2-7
CSVADRPNLYEQYF
TGCAGCGTGGCCGACAGGCCTAACCTGTACGAGCAGTACTTC
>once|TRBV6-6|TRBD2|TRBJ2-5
CASSAASGETQYF
TGTGCCAGCAGTGCCGCTAGCGGAGAGACCCAGTACTTC
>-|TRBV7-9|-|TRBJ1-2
CASSSRGENYGYTF
TGTGCCAGCAGCTCCCGGGGGGAAAACTATGGCTACACCTTC
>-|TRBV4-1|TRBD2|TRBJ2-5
CASSRGLAGGGQETQYF
TGCGCCAGCAGCCGGGGACTAGCGGGAGGAGGCCAAGAGACCCAGTACTTC
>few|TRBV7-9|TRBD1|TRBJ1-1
CASSSGQGRTEAFF
TGTGCCAGCAGCTCCGGACAGGGGAGGACTGAAGCTTTCTTT
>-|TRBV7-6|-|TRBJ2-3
CASSTFDTQYF
TGTGCCAGCAGTACATTTGATACGCAGTATTTT
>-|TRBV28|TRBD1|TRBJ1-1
CASSSTGGGGAFF
TGTGCCAGCAGTTCCACAGGGGGCGGGGGAGCTTTCTTT
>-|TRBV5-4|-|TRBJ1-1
CASSHQQEGEAFF
TGTGCCAGCAGTCACCAACAGGAGGGTGAAGCTTTCTTT
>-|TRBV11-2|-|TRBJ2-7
CASSVTGWYEQYF
TGTGCCAGCAGCGTGACAGGCTGGTACGAGCAGTACTTC
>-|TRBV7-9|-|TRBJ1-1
CASSLATRGGEAFF
TGTGCCAGCAGCTTAGCGACCAGAGGAGGAGAAGCTTTCTTT